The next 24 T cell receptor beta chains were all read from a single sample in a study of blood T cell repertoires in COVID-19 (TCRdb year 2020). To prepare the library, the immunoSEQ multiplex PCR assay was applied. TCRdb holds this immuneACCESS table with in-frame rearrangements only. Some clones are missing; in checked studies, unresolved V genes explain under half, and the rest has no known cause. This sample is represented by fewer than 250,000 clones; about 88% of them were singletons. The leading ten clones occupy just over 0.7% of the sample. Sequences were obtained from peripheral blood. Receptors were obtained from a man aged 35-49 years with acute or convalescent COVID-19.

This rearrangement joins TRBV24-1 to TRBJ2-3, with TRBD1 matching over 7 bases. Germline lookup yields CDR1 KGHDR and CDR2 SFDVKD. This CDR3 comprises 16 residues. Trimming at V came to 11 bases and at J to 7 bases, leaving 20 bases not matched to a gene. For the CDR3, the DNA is TGTGCCATGTGCACCCCCGTTCAGGGGGAGTGTCATACGCAGTATTTT. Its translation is CAMCTPVQGECHTQYF.

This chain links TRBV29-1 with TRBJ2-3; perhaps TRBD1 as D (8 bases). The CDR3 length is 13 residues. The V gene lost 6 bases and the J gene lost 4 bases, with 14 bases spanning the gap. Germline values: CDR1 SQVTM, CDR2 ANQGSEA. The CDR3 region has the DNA TGCAGCGTCGACAGGGGAGGGTCAGATACGCAGTATTTT. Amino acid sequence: CSVDRGGSDTQYF.

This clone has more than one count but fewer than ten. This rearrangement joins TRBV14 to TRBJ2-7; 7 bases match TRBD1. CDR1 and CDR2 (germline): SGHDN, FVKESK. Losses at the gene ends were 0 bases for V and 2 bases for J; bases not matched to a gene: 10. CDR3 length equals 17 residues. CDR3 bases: TGTGCCAGCAGCCAAGATCGAACGGCCGACAGGGCCTACGAGCAGTACTTC. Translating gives CASSQDRTADRAYEQYF.

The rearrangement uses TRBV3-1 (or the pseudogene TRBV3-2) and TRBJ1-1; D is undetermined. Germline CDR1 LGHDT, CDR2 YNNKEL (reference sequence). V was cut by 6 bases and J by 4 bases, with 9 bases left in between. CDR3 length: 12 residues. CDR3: CASSRTLTEAFF. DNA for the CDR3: TGTGCCAGCAGTCGGACTCTCACTGAAGCTTTCTTT.

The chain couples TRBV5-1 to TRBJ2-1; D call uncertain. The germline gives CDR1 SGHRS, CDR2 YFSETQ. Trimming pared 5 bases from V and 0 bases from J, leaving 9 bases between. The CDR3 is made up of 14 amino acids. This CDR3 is CASSETSSYNEQFF. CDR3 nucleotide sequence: TGCGCCAGCAGTGAAACGAGCTCCTACAATGAGCAGTTCTTC.

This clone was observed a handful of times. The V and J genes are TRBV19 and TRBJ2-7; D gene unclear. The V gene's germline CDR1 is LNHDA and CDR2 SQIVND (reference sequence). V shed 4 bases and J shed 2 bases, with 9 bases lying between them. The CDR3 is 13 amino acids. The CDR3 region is CASSSGRTYEQYF. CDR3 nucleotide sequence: TGTGCCAGTAGTAGTGGCAGAACCTACGAGCAGTACTTC.

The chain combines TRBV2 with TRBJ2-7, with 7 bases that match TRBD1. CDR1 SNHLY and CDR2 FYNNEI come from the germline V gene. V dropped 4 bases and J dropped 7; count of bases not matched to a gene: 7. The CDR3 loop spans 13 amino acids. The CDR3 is CASSGVPGGEQYF. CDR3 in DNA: TGTGCCAGCAGTGGGGTGCCAGGGGGAGAGCAGTACTTC.

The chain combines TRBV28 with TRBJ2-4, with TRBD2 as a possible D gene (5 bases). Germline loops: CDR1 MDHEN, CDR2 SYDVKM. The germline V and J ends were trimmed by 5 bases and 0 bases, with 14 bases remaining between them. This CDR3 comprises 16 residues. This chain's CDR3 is CASSPTPGLAKNIQYF. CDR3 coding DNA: TGTGCCAGCAGTCCCACCCCGGGGTTAGCCAAAAACATTCAGTACTTC.

CDR3 in amino acids: CASSFRQGGDTEAFF. CDR3 sequence (DNA): TGCGCCAGCAGCTTTCGGCAGGGGGGTGACACTGAAGCTTTCTTT. V and J are TRBV5-1 and TRBJ1-1, with TRBD1 matching over 7 bases. The CDR3 extends over 15 amino acids. Trimming at V came to 2 bases and at J to 3 bases, leaving 7 bases not matched to a gene. Per germline, CDR1 SGHRS and CDR2 YFSETQ.

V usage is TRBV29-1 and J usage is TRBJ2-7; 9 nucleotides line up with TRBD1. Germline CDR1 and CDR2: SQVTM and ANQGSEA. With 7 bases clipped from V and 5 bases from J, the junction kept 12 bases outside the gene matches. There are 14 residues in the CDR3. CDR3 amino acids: CSAKGRTGDHEQYF. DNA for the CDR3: TGCAGCGCCAAGGGGCGGACAGGGGACCACGAGCAGTACTTC.

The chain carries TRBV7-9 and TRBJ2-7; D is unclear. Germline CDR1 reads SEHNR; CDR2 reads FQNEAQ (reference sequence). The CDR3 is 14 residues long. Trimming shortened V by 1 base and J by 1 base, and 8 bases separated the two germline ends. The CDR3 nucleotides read TGTGCCAGCAGCTTAGACTACGAATCCTACGAGCAGTACTTC. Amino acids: CASSLDYESYEQYF.

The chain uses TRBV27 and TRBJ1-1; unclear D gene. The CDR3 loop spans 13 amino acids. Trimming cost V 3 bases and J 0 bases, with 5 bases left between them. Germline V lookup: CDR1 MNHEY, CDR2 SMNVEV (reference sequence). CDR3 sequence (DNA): TGTGCCAGCAGTTTGGGCATGAACACTGAAGCTTTCTTT. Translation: CASSLGMNTEAFF.

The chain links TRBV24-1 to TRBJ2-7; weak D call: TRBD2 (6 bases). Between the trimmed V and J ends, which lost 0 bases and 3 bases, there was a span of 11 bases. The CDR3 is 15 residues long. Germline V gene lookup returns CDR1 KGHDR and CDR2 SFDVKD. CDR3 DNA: TGTGCCACCAGTGATTTGGCGCGGGGCCGCTACGAGCAGTACTTC. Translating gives CATSDLARGRYEQYF.

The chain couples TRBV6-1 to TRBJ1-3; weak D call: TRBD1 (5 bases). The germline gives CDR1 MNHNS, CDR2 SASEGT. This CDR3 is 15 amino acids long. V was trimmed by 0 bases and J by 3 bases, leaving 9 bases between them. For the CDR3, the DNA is TGTGCCAGCAGTGAAGCGCGGGGCTTTGGAAACACCATATATTTT. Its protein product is CASSEARGFGNTIYF.

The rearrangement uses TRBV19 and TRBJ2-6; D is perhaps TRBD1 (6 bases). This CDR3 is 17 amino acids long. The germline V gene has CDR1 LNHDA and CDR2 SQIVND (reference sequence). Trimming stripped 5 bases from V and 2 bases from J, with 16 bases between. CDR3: CASSLRQGYAGANVLTF. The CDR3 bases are TGTGCCAGTAGTCTTAGGCAGGGGTATGCTGGGGCCAACGTCCTGACTTTC.

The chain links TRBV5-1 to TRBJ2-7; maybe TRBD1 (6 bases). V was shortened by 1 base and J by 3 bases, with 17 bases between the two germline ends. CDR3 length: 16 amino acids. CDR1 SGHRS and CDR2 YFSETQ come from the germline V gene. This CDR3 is CASSLYPKGVDYEQYF. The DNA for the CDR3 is TGCGCCAGCAGCTTGTATCCCAAGGGGGTGGACTACGAGCAGTACTTC.

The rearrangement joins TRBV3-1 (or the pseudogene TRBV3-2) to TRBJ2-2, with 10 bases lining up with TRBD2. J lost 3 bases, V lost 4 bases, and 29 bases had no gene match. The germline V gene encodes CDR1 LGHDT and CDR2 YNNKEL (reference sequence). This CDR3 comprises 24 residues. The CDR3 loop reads CASSLLRGRPRASGGPSDTGELFF. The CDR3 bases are TGTGCCAGCAGCCTCCTCCGGGGCAGGCCCAGGGCTAGCGGGGGTCCCTCGGACACCGGGGAGCTGTTTTTT.

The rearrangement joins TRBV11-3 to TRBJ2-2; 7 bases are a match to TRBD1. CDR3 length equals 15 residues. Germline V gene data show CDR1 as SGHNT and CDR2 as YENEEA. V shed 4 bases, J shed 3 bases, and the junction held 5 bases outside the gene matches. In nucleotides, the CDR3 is TGTGCCAGCAGCTCAACAGGGGCTGACACCGGGGAGCTGTTTTTT. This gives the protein CASSSTGADTGELFF.

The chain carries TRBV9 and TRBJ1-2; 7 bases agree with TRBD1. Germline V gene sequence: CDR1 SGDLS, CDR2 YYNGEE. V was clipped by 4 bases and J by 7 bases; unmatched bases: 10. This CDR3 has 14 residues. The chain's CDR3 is CASSFLTGNVGYTF. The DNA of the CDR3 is TGTGCCAGCAGCTTCTTGACAGGGAACGTTGGCTACACCTTC.

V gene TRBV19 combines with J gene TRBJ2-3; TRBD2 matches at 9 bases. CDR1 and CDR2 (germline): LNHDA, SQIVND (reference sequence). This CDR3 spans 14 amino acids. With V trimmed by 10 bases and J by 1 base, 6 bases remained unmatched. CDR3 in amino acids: CATRGREGTDTQYF. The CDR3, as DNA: TGTGCCACCCGCGGGAGGGAAGGCACAGATACGCAGTATTTT.

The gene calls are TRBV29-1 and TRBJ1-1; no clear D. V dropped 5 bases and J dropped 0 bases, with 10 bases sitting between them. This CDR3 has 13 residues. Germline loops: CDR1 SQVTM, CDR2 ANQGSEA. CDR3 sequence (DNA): TGCAGCGTTCAAGGGCACCTGAACACTGAAGCTTTCTTT. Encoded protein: CSVQGHLNTEAFF. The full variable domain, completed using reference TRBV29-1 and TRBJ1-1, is SAVISQKPSRDICQRGTSLTIQCQVDSQVTMMFWYRQQPGQSLTLIATANQGSEATYESGFVIDKFPISRPNLTFSTLTVSNMSPEDSSIYLCSVQGHLNTEAFFGQGTRLTVV.

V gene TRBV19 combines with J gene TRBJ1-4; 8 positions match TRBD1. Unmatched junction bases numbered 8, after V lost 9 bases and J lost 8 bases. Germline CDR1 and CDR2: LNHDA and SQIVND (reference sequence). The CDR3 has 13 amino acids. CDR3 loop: CASLTGGGEKLFF. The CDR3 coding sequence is TGTGCCAGCCTTACAGGGGGAGGAGAAAAACTGTTTTTT.

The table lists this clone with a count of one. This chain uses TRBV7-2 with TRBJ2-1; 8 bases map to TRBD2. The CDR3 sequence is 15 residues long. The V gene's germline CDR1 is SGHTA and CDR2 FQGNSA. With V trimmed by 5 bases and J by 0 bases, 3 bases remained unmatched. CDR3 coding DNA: TGTGCCAGCAGCCTAAGCGGGAGCTCCTACAATGAGCAGTTCTTC. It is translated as CASSLSGSSYNEQFF.

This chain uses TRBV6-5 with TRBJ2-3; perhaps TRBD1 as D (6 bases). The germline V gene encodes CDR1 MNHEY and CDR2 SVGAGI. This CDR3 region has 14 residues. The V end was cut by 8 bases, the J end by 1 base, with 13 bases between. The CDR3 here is CASAGELGTDTQYF. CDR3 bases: TGTGCCAGCGCAGGGGAACTGGGCACAGATACGCAGTATTTT.